These 13 T cell receptor beta chains came from one sample sequenced in a study of OX40 agonist ivuxolimab in advanced cancers. Sequencing was performed with immunoSEQ multiplex PCR; in TCRdb, only in-frame clones are kept and a portion is missing. The sample yields more than 55,000 clones, roughly 89% seen once. This specimen consisted of CD4+ or CD8+ T cells sorted from blood, obtained in a trial of the OX40 agonist ivuxolimab. The source is an adult with an advanced solid tumor such as melanoma, head and neck, liver or kidney cancer.

The V gene is TRBV19, the J gene TRBJ2-6; D is unresolved. CDR1 is LNHDA and CDR2 is SQIVND in the germline V gene (reference sequence). This CDR3 spans 15 amino acids. The V gene lost 3 bases and the J gene lost 2 bases, with 8 bases spanning the gap. The CDR3 DNA follows: TGTGCCAGTAGTATTGGGTTCGCTGGGGCCAACGTCCTGACTTTC. It is translated as CASSIGFAGANVLTF.

The chain uses TRBV7-3 and TRBJ2-1, with D possibly matching TRBD2 (5 bases). Germline loops: CDR1 SGHTA, CDR2 FQGTGA. The CDR3 is 19 residues long. Trimming cost V 1 base and J 0 bases, with 19 bases left between them. In DNA, the CDR3 is TGTGCCAGCAGCTTAAAGTGGTCGGATCGGGAAGACTCCTACAATGAGCAGTTCTTC. Its translation: CASSLKWSDREDSYNEQFF.

V and J are TRBV30 and TRBJ1-1; D unresolved. Germline V gives CDR1 GTSNPN, CDR2 SVGIG (reference sequence). The V gene lost 1 base and the J gene lost 1 base, with 7 bases spanning the gap. The CDR3 extends over 13 amino acids. As DNA, the CDR3 is TGTGCCTGGAGTGGTCAGGCGAACACTGAAGCTTTCTTT. It specifies CAWSGQANTEAFF.

The rearrangement uses TRBV15 and TRBJ2-7; 10 bases match TRBD2. Trimming took 6 bases from V and 6 from J; bases not matched to a gene: 5. The CDR3 length is 13 residues. Germline V gene data show CDR1 as LNHNV and CDR2 as YYDKDF (reference sequence). The CDR3 nucleotides are TGTGCCACCAGGGAACTAGCGGGAATCGAGCAGTACTTC. The encoded protein is CATRELAGIEQYF.

The CDR3, as DNA: TGTGCCAGCAGCTTATCACGGGAGGATACGCAGTATTTT. Translated, it gives CASSLSREDTQYF. V gene TRBV7-3 combines with J gene TRBJ2-3; D possibly corresponds to TRBD2 (6 bases). The V gene's germline CDR1 is SGHTA and CDR2 FQGTGA. The CDR3 covers 13 residues. The V end lost 2 bases, the J end lost 6 bases, and 9 bases lay between the germline ends.

V gene TRBV9 combines with J gene TRBJ2-7, with 8 bases aligning to TRBD2. Germline CDR1 SGDLS, CDR2 YYNGEE. The J segment lost 3 bases and the V segment lost 4 bases, leaving 6 bases of the junction unmatched. The CDR3 sequence is 14 residues long. CDR3 sequence (DNA): TGTGCCAGCAGCCCTCCAGCGGGAGTCTACGAGCAGTACTTC. It translates to CASSPPAGVYEQYF.

This clone was observed once. V is TRBV7-2 and J is TRBJ2-1, with D possibly matching TRBD2 (5 bases). Looked up from germline, CDR1 is SGHTA and CDR2 is FQGNSA. The CDR3 is 14 amino acids. Trimming removed 5 bases at V and 6 bases at J, with 14 bases between. CDR3 amino acids: CASSGGAAVNEQFF. CDR3 bases: TGTGCCAGCAGCGGAGGTGCCGCAGTCAATGAGCAGTTCTTC. The full variable domain, in which reference TRBV7-2 and TRBJ2-1 provide the parts outside the CDR3, is GAGVSQSPSNKVTEKGKDVELRCDPISGHTALYWYRQSLGQGLEFLIYFQGNSAPDKSGLPSDRFSAERTGGSVSTLTIQRTQQEDSAVYLCASSGGAAVNEQFFGPGTRLTVL.

V usage is TRBV28 and J usage is TRBJ1-1; TRBD1 matches at 10 bases. With 6 bases clipped from V and 1 base from J, the junction kept 5 bases outside the gene matches. Germline V CDR1 and CDR2: MDHEN, SYDVKM. The CDR3 sequence is 15 residues long. The CDR3 loop reads CASRGTGEGNTEAFF. CDR3 DNA sequence: TGTGCCAGCAGGGGGACAGGGGAGGGGAACACTGAAGCTTTCTTT.

The CDR3 here is CASSPSSFAKGYTF. For the CDR3, the DNA is TGTGCCAGCAGTCCCTCTTCATTTGCGAAGGGCTACACCTTC. The rearrangement uses TRBV27 and TRBJ1-2, with unresolved D. The CDR3 is 14 amino acids. V lost 5 bases and J lost 8, with 18 bases in between. Per germline, CDR1 MNHEY and CDR2 SMNVEV (reference sequence).

This sequence joins TRBV6-1 and TRBJ1-4, with D possibly being TRBD1 (6 bases). This CDR3 contains 13 residues. V was shortened by 6 bases and J by 4 bases, with 9 bases between the two germline ends. Germline V gives CDR1 MNHNS, CDR2 SASEGT. The CDR3 DNA is TGTGCCAGCAGGGGGGCGGGTAATGAAAAACTGTTTTTT. It translates to CASRGAGNEKLFF.

CDR3 nucleotide sequence: TGCGCCAGCAGCCAGCCCAGGGGCCGACTAGCGGCCAGGGCCCAAGAGACCCAGTACTTC. It is translated as CASSQPRGRLAARAQETQYF. V and J are TRBV4-1 and TRBJ2-5, with TRBD2 matching over 9 bases. In germline, CDR1 is MGHRA, CDR2 YSYEKL. The CDR3 totals 20 residues. V lost 3 bases and J lost 1; bases outside the gene matches: 18.

The J gene is TRBJ2-1, the V gene TRBV7-2; either TRBD1 or TRBD2 may fit D (7 bases each). The V and J ends lost 1 base and 5 bases respectively, with 15 bases between them. The length of the CDR3 is 16 residues. Per germline, CDR1 SGHTA and CDR2 FQGNSA. CDR3 nucleotide sequence: TGTGCCAGCAGCTTAGGAGGGAGGGGGCGCGACAATGAGCAGTTCTTC. Its translation: CASSLGGRGRDNEQFF. Looking up the rest from reference TRBV7-2 and TRBJ2-1 gives the full variable domain: GAGVSQSPSNKVTEKGKDVELRCDPISGHTALYWYRQSLGQGLEFLIYFQGNSAPDKSGLPSDRFSAERTGGSVSTLTIQRTQQEDSAVYLCASSLGGRGRDNEQFFGPGTRLTVL.

The rearrangement links TRBV30 to TRBJ2-5; D is uncertain. The CDR3 has 13 amino acids. Germline V gene data show CDR1 as GTSNPN and CDR2 as SVGIG (reference sequence). The V end lost 0 bases, the J end lost 5 bases, and 10 bases lay between the germline ends. CDR3 in DNA: TGTGCCTGGAGTGTACACAAACCGGAGACCCAGTACTTC. As protein: CAWSVHKPETQYF.